This TCR beta chain originates from a study of identical twins. Study findings and constraints: Cross-sectional statistical analysis, not tracking of the same donors, underpinned the conclusions. Monozygotic twin pairs showed more out-of-frame TCR alpha sharing than models estimated. Insertions were fewer in abundant cord blood beta clonotypes, whereas memory repertoires showed none of this pattern.

With regard to this clonotype: Antigen specificity is unknown.

The CDR3 length is 15 residues. Germline lookup yields CDR1 MGHRA and CDR2 YSYEKL. Germline trimming cut 6 bases from V and 7 bases from J; bases unmatched to any gene: 7. TCRdb re-derived calls from the 5' RACE reads in MiXCR, one entry per CDR3 protein. The table records approximately 1.8 million distinct CDR3 sequences, less than 35% of them present only once. The J gene is TRBJ2-1, the V gene TRBV4-1, with 12 bases fitting TRBD2. The TCR originated in a newborn girl in good health. The sequenced material came from cord blood. CDR3 sequence reads: CASSRTSGVVNEQFF. The CDR3 nucleotides read TGCGCCAGCAGTCGGACTAGCGGGGTGGTTAATGAGCAGTTCTTC.